Listed below are T cell receptor beta chains from one sample, sequenced in a study of cytomegalovirus exposure and HLA in healthy donors. TCRdb's copy holds only in-frame clones and misses some; the assay was immunoSEQ multiplex PCR. In the table there are 140,000 to 150,000 clones, about 70% of which are singletons. The specimen sequenced was PBMCs. The receptors derive from a man aged 55-75 years in good health and CMV-seronegative. CDR3s leave out the opening cysteine and the closing phenylalanine or tryptophan. A D gene is named only where the DNA matches it firmly.

D: -; V: TRBV14; CDR3: ASSQERAVKNTGELF
D: TRBD2; V: TRBV4-2; CDR3: ASSQVRFRLAGGKDTGELF
D: TRBD1; V: TRBV27; CDR3: ASSLGTGGYDTQY
D: -; V: TRBV19; CDR3: ASSITSTRGTYYNEQF
D: -; V: TRBV30; CDR3: AWNAGLATSYEQY
D: TRBD1; V: TRBV18; CDR3: ASSPFLATGQGSTGELF
D: TRBD1; V: TRBV6-5; CDR3: ASSYDRDRGEKLF
D: TRBD1; V: TRBV27; CDR3: ASSSGTVTSSGANVLT
D: TRBD2; V: TRBV9; CDR3: ASSALLAGVGADTQY
D: -; V: TRBV6-1; CDR3: ASSDSLGNTIY
D: -; V: TRBV7-2; CDR3: ASSQIETQY
D: TRBD2; V: TRBV7-2; CDR3: ASSISSGVSYEQY
D: TRBD2; V: TRBV19; CDR3: ASSLGLAGLKETQY
D: -; V: TRBV30; CDR3: AWSVGSGTYSNQPQH
D: TRBD1; V: TRBV5-1; CDR3: ASSLAQGLSYEQY
D: -; V: TRBV29-1; CDR3: SVEEGDGRDPDTQY
D: -; V: TRBV27; CDR3: ASSHDNEQY
D: TRBD2; V: TRBV6-5; CDR3: ASSSSGSPDTQY
D: TRBD2; V: TRBV7-9; CDR3: ASTSPGLATYEQY
D: -; V: TRBV30; CDR3: AWSVVSGTGELF
D: -; V: TRBV7-8; CDR3: ASSPRGDTNEKLF
D: -; V: TRBV6-6; CDR3: ASTSLSETDTQY
D: TRBD1; V: TRBV7-9; CDR3: ASKSTGETYEQY
D: -; V: TRBV9; CDR3: ASSVAGLRGDTQY
D: -; V: TRBV2; CDR3: ASTPWAWEKLF
D: -; V: TRBV15; CDR3: ATSLLRASEAF
D: TRBD1; V: TRBV6-1; CDR3: ASWDRPAEQY
D: -; V: TRBV28; CDR3: ASSAWDKKETQY
D: TRBD2; V: TRBV27; CDR3: ASSLLAGGPKANTGELF
D: TRBD1; V: TRBV13; CDR3: ASSPDRVGTGELF
D: -; V: TRBV6-1; CDR3: ASSEGAANYGYT
D: -; V: TRBV18; CDR3: ASSAKWNTEAF
D: TRBD2; V: TRBV6-5; CDR3: ASSSPGGGPTGELF
D: TRBD1; V: TRBV9; CDR3: ASRGTESSGNTIY
D: TRBD1; V: TRBV29-1; CDR3: SVDRGQYGYT
D: -; V: TRBV28; CDR3: ASRPPTGSEAF
D: -; V: TRBV4-2; CDR3: ASSQGGQSYEQY
D: TRBD2; V: TRBV10-3; CDR3: AISESKLAGGPHEQY
D: TRBD1; V: TRBV5-6; CDR3: ASSPTGTGESDEQF
D: -; V: TRBV5-5; CDR3: ASSLGAETQY
D: -; V: TRBV30; CDR3: AWRGRDYGYT
D: -; V: TRBV5-4; CDR3: ASTPGLDPGNEQF
D: -; V: TRBV7-8; CDR3: ASSLAGGTDTQY